This TCR beta chain was retrieved from a study of blood T cell repertoires in COVID-19. Study background: The United States, Italy and Spain supplied acute and convalescent COVID-19 samples.

Two consecutive negative NP/OP PCR tests, clearance, or resolved symptoms defined Cohort 3 recovery. Method: immunoSEQ multiplex PCR; TCRdb's copy keeps in-frame clones and lacks some. The sample consists of over 300,000 clones, more than 75% of them appearing once. From germline, CDR1 is KGHSH and CDR2 LQKENI. CDR3 length: 16 residues. Trimming stripped 2 bases from V and 2 bases from J, with 15 bases between. The clonotype comes from a young woman who had recovered from COVID-19. This chain connects TRBV18 to TRBJ1-2; no definite D call. The sequenced sample was PBMCs or T cells enriched from blood (not recorded which). CDR3 in DNA: TGTGCCAGCTCACCAGAACTTTGGGAGGGCAACTATGGCTACACCTTC. Its translation is CASSPELWEGNYGYTF.